The rows below give T cell receptor beta chains drawn from one sample of a study of CD8 T cells in ankylosing spondylitis. TCRdb redid the calling of the 5' RACE reads with MiXCR, one entry per CDR3 protein. This table holds more than 650,000 distinct CDR3 sequences, approximately 12% found once. Input material: blood, either unsorted or a sorted T cell fraction (not recorded which). Receptors originate from a male donor with ankylosing spondylitis. CDR3s include the opening cysteine and the closing phenylalanine or tryptophan. A D gene is named only where the DNA matches it firmly. Only some rows state a clone size, as once, few, many or a class for expanded clones.

>TRBJ2-5|few|14|TRBV5-1|-
CASSLKTDQETQYF
TGCGCCAGCAGCTTGAAAACAGATCAAGAGACCCAGTACTTC
>TRBJ2-7|-|13|TRBV27|-
CASSRQADYEQYF
TGTGCCAGCAGTAGACAGGCCGACTACGAGCAGTACTTC
>TRBJ1-5|once|15|TRBV20-1|-
CSARDNRGANQPQHF
TGCAGTGCTAGAGATAATAGGGGTGCCAATCAGCCCCAGCATTTT
>TRBJ1-5|-|15|TRBV12-3/TRBV12-4|-
CASSVVAHSNQPQHF
TGTGCCAGCAGCGTAGTCGCGCATAGCAATCAGCCCCAGCATTTT
>TRBJ2-7|-|16|TRBV4-3|TRBD1
CASSRKTGAPFYEQYF
TGCGCCAGCAGCCGTAAAACAGGGGCGCCCTTCTACGAGCAGTACTTC
>TRBJ2-1|few|15|TRBV20-1|TRBD2
CSATARTSGRGEEFF
TGCAGTGCTACTGCGCGGACTAGCGGGAGGGGAGAAGAGTTCTTC
>TRBJ2-5|many|14|TRBV7-2|TRBD1
CASSSKQGKETQYF
TGTGCCAGCAGCTCAAAACAGGGGAAAGAGACCCAGTACTTC
>TRBJ2-1|few|15|TRBV6-2/TRBV6-3|TRBD2
CASRQSSGSYNEQFF
TGTGCCAGCAGACAATCTAGCGGGAGCTACAATGAGCAGTTCTTC
>TRBJ2-2|-|15|TRBV20-1|-
CSARAAVGYTGELFF
TGCAGTGCTAGAGCGGCCGTGGGTTACACCGGGGAGCTGTTTTTT
>TRBJ2-2|few|15|TRBV19|-
CASMRNPGNTGELFF
TGTGCCAGTATGCGAAATCCGGGTAACACCGGGGAGCTGTTTTTT
>TRBJ2-2|many|16|TRBV29-1|-
CSVEDPQDANTGELFF
TGCAGCGTTGAAGATCCACAGGACGCGAACACCGGGGAGCTGTTTTTT
>TRBJ2-7|few|15|TRBV5-1|-
CASSLLVGSGYEQYF
TGCGCCAGCAGCTTGTTGGTCGGCAGTGGATACGAGCAGTACTTC
>TRBJ2-1|few|15|TRBV20-1|TRBD1
CSASRTGGTYNEQFF
TGCAGTGCTTCCCGGACAGGGGGCACCTACAATGAGCAGTTCTTC
>TRBJ1-2|many|15|TRBV5-6|TRBD1
CASSFWDRGNYGYTF
TGTGCCAGCAGCTTCTGGGACAGGGGTAACTATGGCTACACCTTC
>TRBJ1-4|-|14|TRBV20-1|TRBD1
CSAPKQGAAGELFF
TGCAGTGCTCCAAAACAGGGGGCAGCTGGGGAACTGTTTTTT
>TRBJ2-1|-|14|TRBV7-2|-
CASSVLTGINEQFF
TGTGCCAGCAGCGTCCTGACAGGAATCAATGAGCAGTTCTTC
>TRBJ2-1|-|18|TRBV4-2|TRBD2
CASSHLSGTNLRHNEQFF
TGTGCCAGCAGCCACCTCAGCGGGACTAATCTAAGGCACAATGAGCAGTTCTTC
>TRBJ1-5|few|13|TRBV7-2|-
CASSSYGGGGRHF
TGTGCCAGCAGTAGCTACGGAGGCGGGGGGCGGCATTTT
>TRBJ2-7|few|17|TRBV6-5|-
CASSYSASAVSSYEQYF
TGTGCCAGCAGTTACTCAGCTTCGGCGGTAAGCTCCTACGAGCAGTACTTC
>TRBJ2-4|many|11|TRBV20-1|-
CSVQGTHIQYF
TGCAGTGTCCAGGGTACACACATTCAGTACTTC
>TRBJ2-7|few|14|TRBV20-1|-
CSAESGSLTYEQYF
TGCAGTGCCGAGTCAGGGAGCCTAACCTACGAGCAGTACTTC
>TRBJ2-1|many|12|TRBV7-6|TRBD2
CASSLNGGEEFF
TGTGCCAGCAGCTTAAACGGGGGGGAGGAGTTCTTC
>TRBJ2-1|few|18|TRBV11-1|TRBD2
CASSYRGTSGSKDNEQFF
TGTGCCAGCAGCTACCGAGGGACTAGCGGGAGTAAAGACAATGAGCAGTTCTTC
>TRBJ1-2|-|12|TRBV29-1|-
CSARQDSNGYTF
TGCAGCGCCAGACAGGATAGTAATGGCTACACCTTC
>TRBJ2-2|-|15|TRBV28|-
CASSLLGSATGELFF
TGTGCCAGCAGTTTACTGGGATCCGCCACCGGGGAGCTGTTTTTT
>TRBJ2-7|many|12|TRBV28|-
CASSSGLYEQYF
TGTGCCAGCAGTTCAGGGTTGTACGAGCAGTACTTC
>TRBJ1-1|-|12|TRBV25-1|-
CASRMTATEAFF
TGTGCCAGCAGAATGACAGCCACTGAAGCTTTCTTT
>TRBJ2-7|few|12|TRBV20-1|-
CSAHPIPYEQYF
TGCAGTGCCCATCCTATCCCCTACGAGCAGTACTTC
>TRBJ1-5|few|19|TRBV6-2/TRBV6-3|TRBD1
CASSYHRGRSTVHNQPQHF
TGTGCCAGCAGTTACCACAGGGGGCGTTCTACAGTCCACAATCAGCCCCAGCATTTT
>TRBJ1-5|-|14|TRBV20-1|-
CSARVAGSNQPQHF
TGCAGTGCTAGGGTCGCTGGGAGCAATCAGCCCCAGCATTTT